This T cell receptor beta chain is drawn from a study of CD4 T cells in relation to SARS-CoV-2 and coronaviruses. Comment on this clone: The antigen is unknown.

CDR1 and CDR2 (germline): GTSNPN, SVGIG (reference sequence). The CDR3 is 15 amino acids. V lost 0 bases, J lost 2 bases, and 12 bases lay in between. Repertoires were generated with immunoSEQ multiplex PCR, while TCRdb's copy carries only in-frame clones and drops some. The sample records 26,000 or so clones, 75% to 80% being singletons. Before the COVID-19 pandemic, during about 2011-2019, CD4+ T cells were taken from unexposed donors. The cells were cultured for roughly 11 days before CD4+ T cells were isolated. The specimen was CD4+ T cells from PBMCs, cultured in vitro. The receptor comes from a human donor in good health. J is TRBJ2-3 and V is TRBV30; D may be TRBD1 or TRBD2 (7 bases each). The CDR3: CAWSVGRGPTDTQYF. The CDR3, as DNA: TGTGCCTGGAGTGTAGGGAGGGGGCCCACAGATACGCAGTATTTT.